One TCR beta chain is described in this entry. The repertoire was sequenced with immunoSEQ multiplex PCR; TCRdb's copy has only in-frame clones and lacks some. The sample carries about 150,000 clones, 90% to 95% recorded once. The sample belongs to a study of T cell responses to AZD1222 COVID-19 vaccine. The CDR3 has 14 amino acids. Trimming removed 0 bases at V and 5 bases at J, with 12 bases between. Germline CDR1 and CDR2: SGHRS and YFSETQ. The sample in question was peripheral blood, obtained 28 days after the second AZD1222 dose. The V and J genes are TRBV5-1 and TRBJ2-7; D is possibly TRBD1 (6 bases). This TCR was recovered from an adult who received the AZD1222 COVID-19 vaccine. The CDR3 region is CASSLGGGFNEQYF. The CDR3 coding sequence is TGCGCCAGCAGCTTGGGTGGGGGCTTCAACGAGCAGTACTTC.